The clone carrying this T cell receptor (beta chain) was observed many times. The antigen remains undetermined. MiXCR was run by TCRdb on the 5' RACE reads, yielding one entry per CDR3 protein. This table holds thousands of distinct CDR3 sequences, 14% found once. V shed 5 bases, J shed 6 bases, and the junction held 8 bases outside the gene matches. The CDR3 is 13 residues long. CDR1 and CDR2 (germline): SQVTM, ANQGSEA. The data belong to a study of spatial heterogeneity in lung cancer. Study-wide results and limits: Mutation counts in tumors were tracked by counts of expanded intratumoral alpha and beta TCRs.

Time point noted: sample taken at primary tumor resection. The input material, whole RNA from tumor, nontumor lung or frozen PBMC, was sequenced unsorted. This clonotype was sampled from a male donor with early-stage non-small cell lung cancer. Sequences were derived from lung tumor tissue, sampled at surgery. The gene calls are TRBV29-1 and TRBJ1-1; 8 bases are a match to TRBD1. CDR3 residues: CSVSTGERAEAFF. The CDR3 bases are TGCAGCGTTTCGACAGGGGAACGGGCTGAAGCTTTCTTT.